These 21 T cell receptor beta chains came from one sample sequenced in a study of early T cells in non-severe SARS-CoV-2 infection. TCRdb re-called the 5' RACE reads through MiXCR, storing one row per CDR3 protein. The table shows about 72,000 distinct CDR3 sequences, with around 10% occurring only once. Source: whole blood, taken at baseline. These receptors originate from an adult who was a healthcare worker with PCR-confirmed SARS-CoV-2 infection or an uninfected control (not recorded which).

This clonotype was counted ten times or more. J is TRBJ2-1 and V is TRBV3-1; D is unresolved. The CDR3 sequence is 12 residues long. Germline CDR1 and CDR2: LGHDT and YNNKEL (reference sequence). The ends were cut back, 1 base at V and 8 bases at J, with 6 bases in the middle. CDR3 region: CASSQGGDEQFF. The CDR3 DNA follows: TGTGCCAGCAGCCAAGGAGGCGATGAGCAGTTCTTC.

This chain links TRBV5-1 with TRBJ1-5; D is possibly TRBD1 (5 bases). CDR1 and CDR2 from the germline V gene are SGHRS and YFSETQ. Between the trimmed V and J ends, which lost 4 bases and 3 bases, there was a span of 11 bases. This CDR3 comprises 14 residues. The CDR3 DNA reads TGCGCCAGCAGCCCGGACGGACACAATCAGCCCCAGCATTTT. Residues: CASSPDGHNQPQHF.

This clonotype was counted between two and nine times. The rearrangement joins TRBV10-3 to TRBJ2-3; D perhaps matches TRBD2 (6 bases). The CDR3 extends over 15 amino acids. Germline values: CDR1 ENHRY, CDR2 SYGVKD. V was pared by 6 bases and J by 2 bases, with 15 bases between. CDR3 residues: CAISRRRDATDTQYF. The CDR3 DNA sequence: TGTGCCATCAGCAGGAGGAGGGATGCCACAGATACGCAGTATTTT.

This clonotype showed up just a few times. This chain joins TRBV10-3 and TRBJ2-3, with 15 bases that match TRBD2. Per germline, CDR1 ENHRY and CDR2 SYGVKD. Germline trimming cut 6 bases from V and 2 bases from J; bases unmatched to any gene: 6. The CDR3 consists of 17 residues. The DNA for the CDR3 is TGTGCCATCAGCCCGGGACTAGCGGGGGGCCACACAGATACGCAGTATTTT. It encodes CAISPGLAGGHTDTQYF.

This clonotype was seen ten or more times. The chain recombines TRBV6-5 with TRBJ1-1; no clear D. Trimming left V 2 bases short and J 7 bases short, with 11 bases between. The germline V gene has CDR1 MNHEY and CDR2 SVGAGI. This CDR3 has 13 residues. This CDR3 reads CASSYPGRDEAFF. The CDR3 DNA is TGTGCCAGCAGTTACCCCGGACGAGATGAAGCTTTCTTT.

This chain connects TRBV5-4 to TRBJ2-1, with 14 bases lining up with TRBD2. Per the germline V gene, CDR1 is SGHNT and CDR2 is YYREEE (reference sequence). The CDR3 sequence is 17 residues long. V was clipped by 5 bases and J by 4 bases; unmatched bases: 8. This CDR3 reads CASSPGTSGGIYNEQFF. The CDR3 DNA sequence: TGTGCCAGCAGTCCCGGGACTAGCGGGGGTATTTACAATGAGCAGTTCTTC.

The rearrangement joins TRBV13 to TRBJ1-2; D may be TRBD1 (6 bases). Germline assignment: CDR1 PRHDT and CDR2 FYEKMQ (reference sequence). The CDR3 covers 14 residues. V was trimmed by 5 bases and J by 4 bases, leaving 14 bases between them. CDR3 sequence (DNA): TGTGCCAGCAGCGTGGACAGTACGACCTATGGCTACACCTTC. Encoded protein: CASSVDSTTYGYTF.

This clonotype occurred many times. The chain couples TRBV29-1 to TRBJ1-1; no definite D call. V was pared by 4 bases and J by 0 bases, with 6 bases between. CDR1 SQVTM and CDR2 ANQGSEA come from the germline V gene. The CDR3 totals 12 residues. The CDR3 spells CSVVQLNTEAFF. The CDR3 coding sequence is TGCAGCGTTGTGCAGTTGAACACTGAAGCTTTCTTT.

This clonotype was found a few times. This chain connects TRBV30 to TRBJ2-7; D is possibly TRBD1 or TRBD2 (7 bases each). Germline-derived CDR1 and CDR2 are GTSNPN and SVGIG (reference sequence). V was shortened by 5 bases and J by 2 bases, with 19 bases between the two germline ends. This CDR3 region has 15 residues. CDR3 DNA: TGTGCCTGGGGGCGGGGGACAGTAGGACCCTACGAGCAGTACTTC. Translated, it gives CAWGRGTVGPYEQYF. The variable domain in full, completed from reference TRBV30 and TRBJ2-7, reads SQTIHQWPATLVQPVGSPLSLECTVEGTSNPNLYWYRQAAGRGLQLLFYSVGIGQISSEVPQNLSASRPQDRQFILSSKKLLLSDSGFYLCAWGRGTVGPYEQYFGPGTRLTVT.

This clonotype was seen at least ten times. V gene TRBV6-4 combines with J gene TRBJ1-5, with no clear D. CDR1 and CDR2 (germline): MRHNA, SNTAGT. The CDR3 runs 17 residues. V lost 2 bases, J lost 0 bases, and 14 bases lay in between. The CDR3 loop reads CASSDDLLKYSNQPQHF. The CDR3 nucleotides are TGTGCCAGCAGTGACGACCTTCTCAAATATAGCAATCAGCCCCAGCATTTT.

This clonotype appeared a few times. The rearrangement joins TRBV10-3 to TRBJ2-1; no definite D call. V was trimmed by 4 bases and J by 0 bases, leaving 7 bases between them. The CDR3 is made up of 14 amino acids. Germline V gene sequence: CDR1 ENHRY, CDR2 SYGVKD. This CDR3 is CAISGQNSYNEQFF. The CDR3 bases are TGTGCCATCAGTGGGCAGAACTCCTACAATGAGCAGTTCTTC.

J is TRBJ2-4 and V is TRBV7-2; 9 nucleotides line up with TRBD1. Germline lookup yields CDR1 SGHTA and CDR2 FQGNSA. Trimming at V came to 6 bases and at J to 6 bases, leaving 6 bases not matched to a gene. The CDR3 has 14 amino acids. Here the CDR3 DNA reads TGTGCCAGCAGTTTGGACAGGGGAGGAAACATTCAGTACTTC. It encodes CASSLDRGGNIQYF.

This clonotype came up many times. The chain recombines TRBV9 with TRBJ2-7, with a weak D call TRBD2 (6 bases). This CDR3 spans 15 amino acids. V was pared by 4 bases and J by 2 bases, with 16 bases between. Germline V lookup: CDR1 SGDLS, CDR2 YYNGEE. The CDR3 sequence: CASSPQAAGTYEQYF. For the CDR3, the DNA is TGTGCCAGCAGCCCCCAGGCAGCGGGCACCTACGAGCAGTACTTC.

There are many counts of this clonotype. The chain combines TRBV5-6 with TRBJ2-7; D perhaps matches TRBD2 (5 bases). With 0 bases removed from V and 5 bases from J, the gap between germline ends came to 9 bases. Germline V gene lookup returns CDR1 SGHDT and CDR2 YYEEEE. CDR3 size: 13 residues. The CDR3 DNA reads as TGTGCCAGCAGCTTGGGTGCCGGGAACGAGCAGTACTTC. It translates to CASSLGAGNEQYF.

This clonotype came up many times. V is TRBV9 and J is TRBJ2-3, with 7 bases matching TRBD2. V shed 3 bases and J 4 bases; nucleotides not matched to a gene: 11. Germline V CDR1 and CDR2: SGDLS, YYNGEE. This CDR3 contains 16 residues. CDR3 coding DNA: TGTGCCAGCAGCGCGCCCCCTCCGACTAGCCCAGATACGCAGTATTTT. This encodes CASSAPPPTSPDTQYF.

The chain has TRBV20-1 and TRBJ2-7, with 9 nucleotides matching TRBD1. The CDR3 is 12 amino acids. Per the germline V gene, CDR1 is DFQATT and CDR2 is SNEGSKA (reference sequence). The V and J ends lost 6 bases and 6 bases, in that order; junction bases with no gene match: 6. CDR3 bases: TGCAGTGCAACCGGGACAGGGCCCGAGCAGTACTTC. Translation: CSATGTGPEQYF.

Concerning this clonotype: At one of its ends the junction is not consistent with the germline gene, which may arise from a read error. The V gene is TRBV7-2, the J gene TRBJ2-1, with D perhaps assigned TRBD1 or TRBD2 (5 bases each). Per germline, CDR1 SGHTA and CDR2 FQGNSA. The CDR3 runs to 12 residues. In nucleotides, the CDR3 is TGTGCCAGCAGCTCCCCACCGGGACCAGTCGCCTTC. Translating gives CASSSPPGPVAF.

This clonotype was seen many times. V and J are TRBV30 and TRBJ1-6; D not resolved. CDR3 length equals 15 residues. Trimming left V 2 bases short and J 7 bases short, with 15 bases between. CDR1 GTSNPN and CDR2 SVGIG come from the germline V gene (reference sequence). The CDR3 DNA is TGTGCCTGGAGTCGAAGAGCTGGAACCAATTCACCCCTCCACTTT. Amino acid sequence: CAWSRRAGTNSPLHF. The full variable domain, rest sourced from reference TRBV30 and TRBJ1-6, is SQTIHQWPATLVQPVGSPLSLECTVEGTSNPNLYWYRQAAGRGLQLLFYSVGIGQISSEVPQNLSASRPQDRQFILSSKKLLLSDSGFYLCAWSRRAGTNSPLHFGNGTRLTVT.

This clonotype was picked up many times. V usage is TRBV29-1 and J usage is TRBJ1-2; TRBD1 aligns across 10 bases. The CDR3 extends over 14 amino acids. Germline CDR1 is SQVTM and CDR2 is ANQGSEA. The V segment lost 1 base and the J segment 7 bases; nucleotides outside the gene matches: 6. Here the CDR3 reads CSVEAPGTGVGYTF. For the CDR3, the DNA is TGCAGCGTTGAAGCTCCCGGGACAGGGGTTGGCTACACCTTC. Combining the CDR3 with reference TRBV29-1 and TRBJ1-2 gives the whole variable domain SAVISQKPSRDICQRGTSLTIQCQVDSQVTMMFWYRQQPGQSLTLIATANQGSEATYESGFVIDKFPISRPNLTFSTLTVSNMSPEDSSIYLCSVEAPGTGVGYTFGSGTRLTVV.

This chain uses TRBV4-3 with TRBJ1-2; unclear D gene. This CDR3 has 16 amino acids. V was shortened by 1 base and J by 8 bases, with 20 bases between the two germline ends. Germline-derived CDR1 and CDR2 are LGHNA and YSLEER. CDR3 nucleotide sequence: TGCGCCAGCAGCCAAGGCGAGAGGACCTTTCCGAGGGGCTACACCTTC. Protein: CASSQGERTFPRGYTF.

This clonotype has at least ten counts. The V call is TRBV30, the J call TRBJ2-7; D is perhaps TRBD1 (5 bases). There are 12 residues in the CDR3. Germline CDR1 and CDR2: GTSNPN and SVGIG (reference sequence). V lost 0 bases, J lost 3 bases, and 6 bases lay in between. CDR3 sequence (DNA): TGTGCCTGGAGTGTAGGGGACTACGAGCAGTACTTC. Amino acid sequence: CAWSVGDYEQYF.